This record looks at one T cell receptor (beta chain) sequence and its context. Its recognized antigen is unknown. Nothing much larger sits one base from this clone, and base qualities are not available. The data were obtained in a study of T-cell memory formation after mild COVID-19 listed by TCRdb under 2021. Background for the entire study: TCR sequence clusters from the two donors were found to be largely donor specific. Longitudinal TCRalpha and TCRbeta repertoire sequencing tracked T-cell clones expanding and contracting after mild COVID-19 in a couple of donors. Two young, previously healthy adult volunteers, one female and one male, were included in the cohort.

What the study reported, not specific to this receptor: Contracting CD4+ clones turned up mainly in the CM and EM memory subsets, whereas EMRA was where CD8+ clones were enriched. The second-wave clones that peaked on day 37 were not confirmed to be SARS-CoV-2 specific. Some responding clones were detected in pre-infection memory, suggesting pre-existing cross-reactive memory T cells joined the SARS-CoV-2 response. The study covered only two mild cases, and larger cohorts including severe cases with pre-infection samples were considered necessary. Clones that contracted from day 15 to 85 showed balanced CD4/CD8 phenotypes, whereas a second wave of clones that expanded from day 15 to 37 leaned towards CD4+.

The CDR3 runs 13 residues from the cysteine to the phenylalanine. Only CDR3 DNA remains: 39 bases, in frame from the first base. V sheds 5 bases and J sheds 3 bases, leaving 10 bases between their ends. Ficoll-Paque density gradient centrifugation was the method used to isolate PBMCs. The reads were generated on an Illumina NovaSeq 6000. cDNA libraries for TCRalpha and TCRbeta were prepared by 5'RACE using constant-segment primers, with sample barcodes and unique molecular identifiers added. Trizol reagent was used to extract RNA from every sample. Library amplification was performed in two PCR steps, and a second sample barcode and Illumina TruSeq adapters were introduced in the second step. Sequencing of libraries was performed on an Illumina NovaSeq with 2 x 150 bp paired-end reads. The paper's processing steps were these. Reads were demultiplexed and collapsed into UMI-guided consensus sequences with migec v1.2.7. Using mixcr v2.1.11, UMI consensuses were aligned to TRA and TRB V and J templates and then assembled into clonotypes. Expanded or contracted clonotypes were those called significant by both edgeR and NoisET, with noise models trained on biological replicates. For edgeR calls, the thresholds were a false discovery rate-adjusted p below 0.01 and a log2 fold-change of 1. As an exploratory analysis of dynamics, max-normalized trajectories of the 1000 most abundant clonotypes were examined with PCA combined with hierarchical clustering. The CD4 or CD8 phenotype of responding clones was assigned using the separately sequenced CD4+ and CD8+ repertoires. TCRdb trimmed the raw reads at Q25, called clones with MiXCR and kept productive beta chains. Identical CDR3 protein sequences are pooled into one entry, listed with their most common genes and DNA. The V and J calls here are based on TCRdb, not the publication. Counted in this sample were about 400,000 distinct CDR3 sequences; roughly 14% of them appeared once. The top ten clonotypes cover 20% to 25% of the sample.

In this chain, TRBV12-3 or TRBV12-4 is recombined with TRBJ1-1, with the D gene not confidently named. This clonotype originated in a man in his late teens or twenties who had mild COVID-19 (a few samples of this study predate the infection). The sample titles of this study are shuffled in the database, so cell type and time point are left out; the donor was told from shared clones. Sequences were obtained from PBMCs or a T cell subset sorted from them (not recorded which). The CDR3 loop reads CASSDTWYTEAFF. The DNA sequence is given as TGTGCCAGCAGTGATACCTGGTACACTGAAGCTTTCTTT.